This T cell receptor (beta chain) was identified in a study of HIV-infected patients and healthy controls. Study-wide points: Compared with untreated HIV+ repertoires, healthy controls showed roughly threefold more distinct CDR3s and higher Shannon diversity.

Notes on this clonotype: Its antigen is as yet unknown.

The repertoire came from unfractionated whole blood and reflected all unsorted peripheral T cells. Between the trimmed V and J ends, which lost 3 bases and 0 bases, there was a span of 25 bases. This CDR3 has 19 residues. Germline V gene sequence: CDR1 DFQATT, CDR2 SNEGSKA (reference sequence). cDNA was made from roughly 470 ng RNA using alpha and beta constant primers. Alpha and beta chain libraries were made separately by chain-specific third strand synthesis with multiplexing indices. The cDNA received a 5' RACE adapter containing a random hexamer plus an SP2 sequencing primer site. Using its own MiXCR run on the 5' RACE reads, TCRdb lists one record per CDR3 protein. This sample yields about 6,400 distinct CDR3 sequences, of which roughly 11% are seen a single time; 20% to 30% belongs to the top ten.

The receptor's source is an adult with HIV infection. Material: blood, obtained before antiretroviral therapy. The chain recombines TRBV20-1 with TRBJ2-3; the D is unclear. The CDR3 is CSASSPNPSGELSTDTQYF. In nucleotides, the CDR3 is TGCAGTGCTAGCTCCCCTAATCCATCAGGCGAACTTAGCACAGATACGCAGTATTTT.